Below, one T cell receptor (beta chain) is given with its context. The antigen is not known. Time point in this sample: week 11, during vaccination. Each dose delivered 300 ug of mutant IDH1 20-mer peptide subcutaneously with imiquimod. This entry comes from a study of a mutant IDH1 vaccine in newly diagnosed glioma. Study at large: It was radiotherapy, temozolomide, or both that patients received previously, with most receiving both.

Generated by immunoSEQ multiplex PCR, the TCRdb table keeps only in-frame clones and is missing some. Among 45,000 to 65,000 clones listed, roughly 91% were seen once. This CDR3 has 14 amino acids. Per the germline V gene, CDR1 is KGHSH and CDR2 is LQKENI. The V and J ends lost 3 bases and 0 bases respectively, with 9 bases between them. This clonotype was sampled from a man aged 50 or older with glioma. The rearrangement joins TRBV18 to TRBJ2-7; D gene ambiguous. The material was PBMCs, obtained from a glioma patient whose treatment included an IDH1 peptide vaccine. CDR3 sequence (DNA): TGTGCCAGCTCACCGGGCACTACCTCCTACGAGCAGTACTTC. It translates to CASSPGTTSYEQYF.